This T cell receptor (beta chain) was found in a study of blood T cell repertoires in COVID-19. In the study overall: Researchers got acute and convalescent COVID-19 samples from the United States, Italy and Spain. The cDNA or gDNA used as material had been derived from T cells, B-cell-depleted T cells, or PBMCs.

Germline CDR1 is MNHEY and CDR2 is SMNVEV (reference sequence). V was trimmed by 4 bases and J by 5 bases, leaving 8 bases between them. The CDR3 covers 13 residues. Under the authors' procedure: Reference gene primer amplification gave estimated nucleated cell counts. Clones were read by immunoSEQ multiplex PCR, and TCRdb kept only the in-frame ones, dropping some. The DNA gave D and trimming, while V, J and clone size come from that table. The sample comprises some 210,000 clones, about four fifths of which are singletons, and 6.5% to 9% rests with the top ten. This clone was found a few times. The chain combines TRBV27 with TRBJ2-2, with D perhaps matching TRBD2 (5 bases). This TCR was sampled from a woman between 50 and 59 years old with active or convalescent COVID-19. The sample consisted of peripheral blood. CDR3 protein: CASSYQRTGELFF. CDR3 bases: TGTGCCAGCAGTTATCAGCGGACCGGGGAGCTGTTTTTT.